The 29 T cell receptor beta chains below all came from one sample that was sequenced in a study of blood T cells in healthy people across ages. Combining a sample-barcoded 5' primer with a J-beta primer mix, a second PCR ran for 7 to 11 cycles. Using its own MiXCR run on the 5' RACE reads, TCRdb lists one record per CDR3 protein. The profile shows about 1,500,000 distinct CDR3 sequences, roughly 45% of them singletons. The sequenced sample was blood. Receptor source: a woman aged 18-29 years in good health.

The chain links TRBV7-9 to TRBJ2-1; D unclear. The DNA end is more similar to TRBJ2-7, so the J call may be wrong. Per germline, CDR1 SEHNR and CDR2 FQNEAQ (reference sequence). CDR3 size: 15 residues. The CDR3 DNA reads as TGTGCCAGCAGCTCCTTTTCCGAGACCTACAATGAGCAGTACTTC. Encoded protein: CASSSFSETYNEQYF.

The J gene is TRBJ1-6, the V gene TRBV27; 7 nucleotides align to TRBD1. CDR3 length: 18 residues. The V gene's germline CDR1 is MNHEY and CDR2 SMNVEV (reference sequence). The V gene end was trimmed by 2 bases and the J gene end by 8 bases; junction bases not matched to a gene: 15. The CDR3 sequence: CASSLLQGTGLGYSPLHF. The CDR3 nucleotides read TGTGCCAGCAGTTTACTACAGGGGACCGGGTTGGGGTATTCACCCCTCCACTTT.

The chain has TRBV7-2 and TRBJ1-2; no clear D gene. The germline V and J ends were trimmed by 4 bases and 9 bases, with 12 bases remaining between them. The CDR3 has 12 residues. Germline CDR1 and CDR2: SGHTA and FQGNSA. The CDR3 loop is CASSSVQRSYTF. The DNA for the CDR3 is TGTGCCAGCAGCTCTGTCCAGAGGAGCTACACCTTC.

J is TRBJ2-5 and V is TRBV29-1; TRBD1 matches at 10 bases. The J call is uncertain, as TRBJ2-7 better fits the DNA end. Germline lookup yields CDR1 SQVTM and CDR2 ANQGSEA. CDR3 length equals 14 residues. The CDR3 here is CSGALGQGFAEQYF. The CDR3 DNA follows: TGCAGCGGGGCGCTGGGACAGGGGTTTGCCGAGCAGTACTTC.

This chain uses TRBV5-1 with TRBJ2-4; tentatively, D is TRBD1 (5 bases). Matching the DNA end better, TRBJ2-7 makes the J call doubtful. The CDR3 totals 13 residues. From germline, CDR1 is SGHRS and CDR2 YFSETQ. CDR3 in DNA: TGCGCCAGCAGAATGCAAACAGGTGACGAGCAGTACTTC. Its protein product is CASRMQTGDEQYF.

The rearrangement joins TRBV6-5 to TRBJ2-1, with TRBD2 identical over 10 bases. The V and J ends lost 5 bases and 8 bases, in that order; junction bases with no gene match: 12. The CDR3 extends over 16 amino acids. Germline-derived CDR1 and CDR2 are MNHEY and SVGAGI. The CDR3 here is CASSTRLAGPPHEQFF. CDR3 coding DNA: TGTGCCAGCAGTACAAGACTAGCGGGTCCCCCCCATGAGCAGTTCTTC.

The V and J genes are TRBV4-2 and TRBJ2-1, with 9 positions matching TRBD2. Trimming at V came to 0 bases and at J to 8 bases, leaving 5 bases not matched to a gene. The CDR3 has 15 amino acids. The germline V gene encodes CDR1 LGHNA and CDR2 YNFKEQ. The CDR3 bases are TGTGCCAGCAGCCAAGATAGCGGGAGAGTCTATGAGCAGTTCTTC. Its translation: CASSQDSGRVYEQFF.

V and J are TRBV6-6 and TRBJ1-2; the match to TRBD1 covers 8 bases. Per germline, CDR1 MNHNY and CDR2 SVGAGI (reference sequence). Trimming removed 0 bases from V and 8 bases from J; junction bases left unmatched: 14. The CDR3 extends over 17 amino acids. The chain's CDR3 is CASSYSSQGARPGGYTF. In DNA, the CDR3 is TGTGCCAGCAGTTACTCGAGCCAGGGGGCGCGCCCAGGGGGCTACACCTTC.

The rearrangement links TRBV2 to TRBJ2-1; the D is unclear. This CDR3 region has 12 residues. V was shortened by 10 bases and J by 10 bases, with 17 bases between the two germline ends. The germline V gene has CDR1 SNHLY and CDR2 FYNNEI. The DNA for the CDR3 is TGTGCCACTTCCCCTAGTAGCAAGGAGCAGTTCTTC. This codes for CATSPSSKEQFF.

This rearrangement joins TRBV6-6 to TRBJ1-2; 9 bases map to TRBD1. After removal of 5 bases from V and 8 bases from J, the junction contained 9 bases not matched to a gene. The CDR3 consists of 14 residues. CDR1 and CDR2 (germline): MNHNY, SVGAGI (reference sequence). CDR3 sequence reads: CASSDEGQGPGYTF. DNA for the CDR3: TGTGCCAGCAGTGACGAGGGACAGGGCCCAGGCTACACCTTC.

The chain is built from TRBV6-1 and TRBJ1-4; TRBD1 is a possible D gene (6 bases). Germline assignment: CDR1 MNHNS and CDR2 SASEGT. V shed 6 bases and J shed 4 bases, with 12 bases lying between them. The CDR3 is 14 amino acids. CDR3 amino acids: CASREGEINEKLFF. The CDR3 coding sequence is TGTGCCAGCAGGGAGGGGGAGATTAATGAAAAACTGTTTTTT.

In DNA, the CDR3 is TGCGCCAGCAGCCAAGGGCGACAGGGGAAAGAGCAGTACTTC. It is translated as CASSQGRQGKEQYF. The chain combines TRBV4-1 with TRBJ2-7; 8 bases are shared with TRBD1. Germline V gene sequence: CDR1 MGHRA, CDR2 YSYEKL. The CDR3 length is 14 residues. V was pared by 1 base and J by 7 bases, with 6 bases of the junction left unmatched.

This clonotype was counted ten times or more. J is TRBJ2-7 and V is TRBV12-3 or TRBV12-4; D call uncertain. V shed 0 bases and J shed 3 bases, with 12 bases lying between them. The CDR3 consists of 15 residues. The CDR3 bases are TGTGCCAGCAGTTTAGCTTCAGGCCCTAACTACGAGCAGTACTTC. Its protein is CASSLASGPNYEQYF.

The chain couples TRBV20-1 to TRBJ2-3; 14 nucleotides agree with TRBD2. The germline gives CDR1 DFQATT, CDR2 SNEGSKA (reference sequence). CDR3 length equals 15 residues. V was pared by 6 bases and J by 5 bases, with 7 bases of the junction left unmatched. CDR3 sequence reads: CSAKTSGGAGDTQYF. Here the CDR3 DNA reads TGCAGTGCCAAGACTAGCGGGGGGGCTGGAGATACGCAGTATTTT.

This clonotype was seen a handful of times. The chain combines TRBV28 with TRBJ2-3, with D perhaps being TRBD1 or TRBD2 (5 bases each). Trimming pared 3 bases from V and 5 bases from J, leaving 21 bases between. Germline V gene sequence: CDR1 MDHEN, CDR2 SYDVKM. This CDR3 has 17 residues. Here the CDR3 reads CASSFSGVVGAVDTQYF. For the CDR3, the DNA is TGTGCCAGCAGTTTCTCCGGGGTGGTAGGGGCCGTAGATACGCAGTATTTT.

The rearrangement joins TRBV12-3 or TRBV12-4 to TRBJ2-7; tentative D call: TRBD1 (6 bases). Between the trimmed V and J ends, which lost 2 bases and 5 bases, there was a span of 13 bases. The CDR3 length is 14 residues. The CDR3 nucleotides read TGTGCCAGCAGTTTAATCGCAGGGGCCAACGAGCAGTACTTC. It yields the protein CASSLIAGANEQYF.

The chain employs TRBV12-3 or TRBV12-4 and TRBJ2-3; D is unclear. Trimming took 5 bases from V and 6 from J, leaving 12 bases between them. CDR3 length: 13 amino acids. The CDR3 protein is CASSPPMGDTQYF. The CDR3 coding sequence is TGTGCCAGCAGTCCACCGATGGGGGATACGCAGTATTTT.

CDR3 sequence: CASSLTVLYEQYF. The CDR3 DNA reads TGTGCCAGCAGCCTTACCGTTTTATACGAGCAGTACTTC. This chain joins TRBV14 and TRBJ2-7, with D unresolved. The CDR3 has 13 amino acids. The germline V gene encodes CDR1 SGHDN and CDR2 FVKESK. The V gene lost 4 bases and the J gene lost 4 bases, with 11 bases spanning the gap.

This clonotype was found a few times. V usage is TRBV27 and J usage is TRBJ1-1; TRBD1 might be the D (5 bases). V shed 5 bases and J shed 1 base, with 11 bases lying between them. In germline, CDR1 is MNHEY, CDR2 SMNVEV (reference sequence). The CDR3 consists of 14 residues. This CDR3 reads CASSPLGGNTEAFF. For the CDR3, the DNA is TGTGCCAGCAGTCCTCTGGGGGGGAACACTGAAGCTTTCTTT.

The rearrangement joins TRBV12-3 or TRBV12-4 to TRBJ2-5; a weak D match, TRBD2 (5 bases). This CDR3 has 15 residues. V lost 7 bases and J lost 5, with 20 bases in between. CDR3 sequence reads: CASTDRADGWETQYF. In nucleotides, the CDR3 is TGTGCCAGCACCGATAGAGCGGATGGATGGGAGACCCAGTACTTC.

V and J are TRBV7-2 and TRBJ2-1, with no clear D. The CDR3 extends over 14 amino acids. V lost 2 bases and J lost 5, with 10 bases in between. Germline loops: CDR1 SGHTA, CDR2 FQGNSA. The CDR3: CASSLTGGNNEQFF. Written as DNA, the CDR3 is TGTGCCAGCAGCTTAACCGGTGGCAACAATGAGCAGTTCTTC.

This clonotype was seen a few times. The V gene is TRBV5-1, the J gene TRBJ1-2; D is undetermined. Deletions cut 0 bases from V and 6 bases from J, with 12 bases between. The V gene's germline CDR1 is SGHRS and CDR2 YFSETQ. This CDR3 comprises 14 residues. This CDR3 is CASSLESGADGYTF. The CDR3 region has the DNA TGCGCCAGCAGCTTGGAATCGGGCGCCGATGGCTACACCTTC.

This clonotype showed up just a few times. The chain combines TRBV28 with TRBJ1-1; no clear D. The germline V gene encodes CDR1 MDHEN and CDR2 SYDVKM. Trimming cost V 5 bases and J 1 base, with 14 bases left between them. The CDR3 is 15 residues long. DNA of the CDR3: TGTGCCAGCAGTGTGTTTGTGGTGGGGAACACTGAAGCTTTCTTT. This encodes CASSVFVVGNTEAFF.

This clonotype was observed a handful of times. The chain couples TRBV10-3 to TRBJ2-7; tentative D call: TRBD2 (5 bases). This CDR3 region has 13 residues. The germline CDR1 and CDR2 sequences are ENHRY and SYGVKD. The ends were cut back, 6 bases at V and 7 bases at J, with 16 bases in the middle. For the CDR3, the DNA is TGTGCCATCAGGAGTCAAGAGGGCAATGAGCAGTACTTC. Amino acids: CAIRSQEGNEQYF.

This clonotype has a handful of counts. This sequence joins TRBV7-2 and TRBJ2-5; 10 nucleotides line up with TRBD2. This CDR3 has 18 amino acids. V shed 5 bases, J shed 5 bases, and the junction held 17 bases outside the gene matches. CDR1 is SGHTA, CDR2 FQGNSA, per germline. CDR3 region: CASSPSGVAGGGWETQYF. CDR3 bases: TGTGCCAGCAGCCCTTCTGGGGTAGCGGGAGGCGGATGGGAGACCCAGTACTTC.

The chain employs TRBV20-1 and TRBJ1-2; tentatively, D is TRBD1 (6 bases). Trimming took off 6 bases at V and 3 bases at J, with 20 bases between the two ends. Germline V gene sequence: CDR1 DFQATT, CDR2 SNEGSKA (reference sequence). The CDR3 spans 15 residues. The CDR3 DNA reads as TGCAGTGCGGTCTCTGGCAGGGGAGTAGACTATGGCTACACCTTC. Protein: CSAVSGRGVDYGYTF.

The chain combines TRBV20-1 with TRBJ2-5, with 9 bases lining up with TRBD2. Germline V gene data show CDR1 as DFQATT and CDR2 as SNEGSKA (reference sequence). The ends lost 3 bases at V and 11 bases at J; junction bases unmatched: 16. CDR3 length equals 15 residues. CDR3 DNA sequence: TGCAGTGCTAGCTCCGGGACTAGCTTAAACAATGAGCAGTACTTC. This codes for CSASSGTSLNNEQYF.

This clonotype was counted a few times. The chain combines TRBV5-1 with TRBJ1-2, with 9 positions matching TRBD1. The CDR3 loop spans 15 amino acids. After removal of 2 bases from V and 5 bases from J, the junction contained 7 bases not matched to a gene. The germline CDR1 and CDR2 sequences are SGHRS and YFSETQ. The CDR3 coding sequence is TGCGCCAGCAGCTTATATGCCGGGACAGGGTATGGCTACACCTTC. It is translated as CASSLYAGTGYGYTF. The full variable domain, with the rest looked up from reference TRBV5-1 and TRBJ1-2, is KAGVTQTPRYLIKTRGQQVTLSCSPISGHRSVSWYQQTPGQGLQFLFEYFSETQRNKGNFPGRFSGRQFSNSRSEMNVSTLELGDSALYLCASSLYAGTGYGYTFGSGTRLTVV.

This clonotype has a single count. This sequence joins TRBV9 and TRBJ2-5, with TRBD2 identical over 14 bases. CDR3 size: 16 residues. Per the germline V gene, CDR1 is SGDLS and CDR2 is YYNGEE. V was pared by 2 bases and J by 11 bases, with 11 bases of the junction left unmatched. CDR3 in amino acids: CASSVPTSGGVNEQYF. In nucleotides, the CDR3 is TGTGCCAGCAGCGTCCCGACTAGCGGGGGGGTCAATGAGCAGTACTTC.